Included here is one T cell receptor beta chain sequence, with context. As yet, its antigen is unknown. It was at deep level that the assay was run. Original processing notes: There were no quality scores in the junction-only immunoSEQ sequences, so filtering differed. Here immunoSEQ multiplex PCR was the method, and the copy in TCRdb shows in-frame clones only, minus some. The DNA gave D and trimming, while V, J and clone size come from that table. The table includes hundreds of thousands of clones, 96% detected once. As defined, naive CD8 cells were CD45RO-negative and positively selected for CCR7, with terminally differentiated effector memory CD45RA+ cells excluded. The data were taken from a study of shared clonotypes between healthy human individuals. Overall study results and limits: Compared with memory subsets, naive subsets generally had larger estimated richness. Four donors held around 5% of naive CD4 clonotypes in common.

The CDR3 totals 13 residues. With 5 bases removed from V and 5 bases from J, the gap between germline ends came to 13 bases. The germline V gene encodes CDR1 SGHDT and CDR2 YYEEEE. Material for sequencing was naive CD8+ T cells sorted from blood. The clonotype was recovered from a woman in her twenties or thirties in good health. The V gene is TRBV5-6, the J gene TRBJ2-5; D is perhaps TRBD2 (6 bases). CDR3 sequence: CASRGLAMETQYF. The CDR3 bases are TGTGCCAGCAGGGGGCTAGCGATGGAGACCCAGTACTTC.